This T cell receptor beta chain was sequenced during a study of T cells after yellow fever vaccination. The overall study: When fractions had low cell numbers, they were prepared with SMART-Seq v4 Ultra Low Input. General observations from the study: Detected again after the booster were most primary-vaccination clones, at approximately 96% CD4 and approximately 87% CD8. Clonotypes appearing in both CD4 and CD8 compartments existed, and their share was small.

The V and J ends lost 2 bases and 5 bases respectively, with 12 bases between them. CDR3 length: 14 amino acids. Germline loops: CDR1 MNHEY, CDR2 SVGEGT. Template-switching 5'RACE yielded the TCR cDNA; a universal primer site and UMIs were added in the process. TCRdb processed the 5' RACE reads anew with MiXCR; each CDR3 protein has one entry. The sample yields around 530,000 distinct CDR3 sequences, roughly a sixth seen once. A word on this clonotype: Antigen: not known.

The source of this sequence is a man aged 18 to 30 who received the YFV17D yellow fever vaccine. This specimen consisted of PBMCs, obtained less than 6 days after the first yellow fever vaccination. The chain carries TRBV6-2 or TRBV6-3 and TRBJ2-5, with no clear D. CDR3 DNA: TGTGCCAGCAGTTACCCGGCCTACTCGGAGACCCAGTACTTC. Translated, it gives CASSYPAYSETQYF.